The present TCR beta chain was sequenced within a study of Ad26.COV2.S vaccination and SARS-CoV-2 variants. Study details: Enrolled in COV1001, the donor was in the Ad26.COV2.S trial arm, which received the vaccine. Intramuscular Ad26.COV2.S doses were given once or twice, 56 days apart.

Worth noting for this clone: Its matching antigen is unknown. Other DNA sequences in this specimen translate into the identical CDR3.

Method: immunoSEQ multiplex PCR; TCRdb's copy keeps in-frame clones and lacks some. The sample holds 350,000 to 400,000 clones; over 75% are singletons and the top ten take about 1.9%. V lost 5 bases and J lost 3; bases outside the gene matches: 1. The CDR3 runs 13 residues. Germline assignment: CDR1 SEHNR and CDR2 FQNEAQ (reference sequence). Stated treatment: around 19 received Ad26.COV2.S at low or high dose, single or two shots; roughly five received placebo; per-sample allocation not given. Collection of samples fell on day 63 after the first vaccine or placebo injection. Vaccination used an Ad26 vector expressing Wuhan-strain SARS-CoV-2 spike. Findings and caveats of the study: Comparability of non-spike TCR breadth was observed across vaccine and placebo recipients.

The receptor was isolated from a person aged 18-60 years who received the Ad26.COV2.S COVID-19 vaccine or a placebo. The J gene is TRBJ2-7, the V gene TRBV7-9, with TRBD2 matching over 10 bases. Sample: peripheral blood, taken in a trial of Ad26.COV2.S vaccine versus placebo. CDR3 sequence: CASSPSGSYEQYF. In nucleotides, the CDR3 is TGTGCCAGCAGCCCTAGCGGGAGCTACGAGCAGTACTTC.